This TCR beta chain was observed in a study of blood T cell repertoires in COVID-19. From germline, CDR1 is SGHRS and CDR2 YFSETQ. V shed 0 bases and J 5 bases; nucleotides not matched to a gene: 4. The CDR3 length is 15 residues. Assay used: immunoSEQ multiplex PCR; TCRdb lists only in-frame clones, some missing. The top ten clones hold 0.95% of a sample with 140,000 to 150,000 clones, roughly 86% of them seen once. This TCR derives from a woman aged 45-65 years with acute or convalescent COVID-19. V usage is TRBV5-1 and J usage is TRBJ2-3, with 9 bases identical to TRBD2. Sequencing was done on a sample of peripheral blood. CDR3 DNA sequence: TGCGCCAGCAGCTTGGGCCAGCGGGGGGTAGATACGCAGTATTTT. It translates to CASSLGQRGVDTQYF.